These T cell receptor beta chains were read from a single sample in a study of T cells expressing NK-cell markers. TCRdb reworked the 5' RACE reads into one entry per CDR3 protein, no DNA. In total, the table holds about 430,000 distinct CDR3 sequences. Specimen: blood T cells: a sorted CD56 or NKG2C T cell subset, CD4+ or CD8+ T cells, or bulk PBMC T cells (not recorded which). Every receptor here comes from a woman aged 50 to 60 in good health. The CDR3 runs from the conserved cysteine through the conserved F or W.

length	J	V	CDR3
15	TRBJ2-1	TRBV5-1	CASTSGGGLYNEQFF
16	TRBJ2-6	TRBV12-3/TRBV12-4	CASSLAVGSGANVLTF
16	TRBJ2-3	TRBV7-9	CASSLAQGSGTDTQYF
14	TRBJ2-2	TRBV12-3/TRBV12-4	CASGNLAATGELFF
14	TRBJ2-5	TRBV3-1	CASSQRQQEETQYF
13	TRBJ2-7	TRBV10-3	CAISAGGTYEQYF
13	TRBJ1-1	TRBV29-1	CSVGDGRATEAFF
11	TRBJ2-1	TRBV12-3/TRBV12-4	CASRGPSEQFF
14	TRBJ1-2	TRBV24-1	CATSEEGRNYGYTF
15	TRBJ2-1	TRBV3-1	CASSQERPGINEQFF
13	TRBJ2-1	TRBV29-1	CSVTTELYNEQFF
11	TRBJ2-3	TRBV2	CATQVGDTQYF
15	TRBJ2-5	TRBV9	CASSFGTGGPETQYF
16	TRBJ2-1	TRBV7-2	CASRGMTGRSYNEQFF
17	TRBJ2-3	TRBV5-1	CASSLRPGQGFPDTQYF
17	TRBJ2-1	TRBV20-1	CSARVVAGEVAYNEQFF
13	TRBJ2-1	TRBV6-5	CASSRTGASEQFF
14	TRBJ2-5	TRBV7-6	CASSQSGDQETQYF
16	TRBJ2-3	TRBV10-3	CAISPGRESSTDTQYF
17	TRBJ2-5	TRBV11-3	CASSLMTPGTLEETQYF
15	TRBJ1-5	TRBV12-3/TRBV12-4	CASSSSGPTNQPQHF
14	TRBJ2-3	TRBV20-1	CSAEGTGIPDTQYF
15	TRBJ2-3	TRBV12-3/TRBV12-4	CASRPLTDYTDTQYF
11	TRBJ2-1	TRBV6-9	CASPRGNEQFF
14	TRBJ2-2	TRBV30	CAWYQGIDTGELFF
14	TRBJ2-5	TRBV5-1	CASSRGQAGETQYF
15	TRBJ2-1	TRBV6-6	CASSHLAGFYNEQFF
18	TRBJ2-3	TRBV4-1	CASSQATSGVGSPDTQYF
16	TRBJ2-5	TRBV5-1	CASTAARDLSQETQYF
12	TRBJ2-2	TRBV2	CASRGDTGELFF
15	TRBJ2-3	TRBV20-1	CSARVSGSFSDTQYF
17	TRBJ2-4	TRBV11-2	CASSLRGEGGGKNIQYF
14	TRBJ2-1	TRBV5-6	CASSFLRVYNEQFF